The T cell receptor beta chain described here comes from a study of T cell clonality in common variable immunodeficiency. Study findings and constraints: The cause of increased CVID clonality remains unclear without subpopulation sequencing. Common variable immunodeficiency TCR beta sequences reportedly had fewer deletions and N-nucleotide insertions.

On this clone: Its target is unknown.

Most patients and controls had Caucasian heritage. The assay was immunoSEQ multiplex PCR, and TCRdb's table has in-frame clones only and misses some. The sample includes 40,000 to 45,000 clones, none of them occurring once. Material for sequencing was peripheral blood mononuclear cells. The receptor was isolated from a person aged 18 to 70 in good health.

The CDR3 bases that were read are TGCAGTGCTGGGTCCCCTAGGACAGGTCAAGAGACC. Translated: CSAGSPRTGQET. The CDR3 in its entirety is CSAGSPRTGQETQYF. The V and J genes are TRBV20-1 and TRBJ2-5; TRBD1 aligns across 7 bases. The read ends 3 residues before the CDR3 terminus; that terminus is restored from the germline J gene. After removal of 5 bases from V and 2 bases from J, the junction contained 11 bases not matched to a gene. The CDR3 extends over 15 amino acids. CDR1 DFQATT and CDR2 SNEGSKA come from the germline V gene (reference sequence).